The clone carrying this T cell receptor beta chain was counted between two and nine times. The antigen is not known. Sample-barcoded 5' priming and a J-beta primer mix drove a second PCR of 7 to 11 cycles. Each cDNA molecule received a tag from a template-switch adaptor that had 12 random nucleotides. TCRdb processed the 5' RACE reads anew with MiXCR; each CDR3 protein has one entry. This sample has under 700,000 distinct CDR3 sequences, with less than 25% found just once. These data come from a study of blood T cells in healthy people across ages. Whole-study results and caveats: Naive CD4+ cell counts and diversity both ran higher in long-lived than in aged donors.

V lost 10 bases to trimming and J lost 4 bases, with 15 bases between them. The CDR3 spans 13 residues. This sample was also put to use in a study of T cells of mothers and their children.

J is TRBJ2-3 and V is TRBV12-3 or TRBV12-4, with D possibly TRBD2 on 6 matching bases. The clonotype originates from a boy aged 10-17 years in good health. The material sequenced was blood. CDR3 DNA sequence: TGTGCCACCGATAGAGGGAGGTCAGATACGCAGTATTTT. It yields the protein CATDRGRSDTQYF.